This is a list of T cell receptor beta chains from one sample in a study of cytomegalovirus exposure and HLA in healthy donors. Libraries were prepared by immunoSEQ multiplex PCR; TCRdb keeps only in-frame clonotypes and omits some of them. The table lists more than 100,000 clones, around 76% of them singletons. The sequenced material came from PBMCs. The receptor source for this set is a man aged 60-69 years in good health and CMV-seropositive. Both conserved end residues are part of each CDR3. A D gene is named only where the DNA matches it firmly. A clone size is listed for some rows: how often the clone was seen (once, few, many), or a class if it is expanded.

TGTGCCAGCAGCCCGGGGACAGAGCCTAACTATGGCTACACCTTC,CASSPGTEPNYGYTF,-,TRBJ1-2,TRBD1,TRBV9
TGCGCCAGCAGCCAAGACTTCGACGGGGGAGGTGGCTACACCTTC,CASSQDFDGGGGYTF,-,TRBJ1-2,-,TRBV4-1
TGTGCCAGCAGCCCCCGGACAGGAGACTCCTACGAGCAGTACTTC,CASSPRTGDSYEQYF,-,TRBJ2-7,TRBD1,TRBV7-3
TGCGCCAGCATCGTCAACCGGGACGGGAGAGTCTACGGCTACGAGCAGTACTTC,CASIVNRDGRVYGYEQYF,-,TRBJ2-7,-,TRBV23-1
TGTGCCAGTAGGGGCCAGAGCCCCTACGAGCAGTACTTC,CASRGQSPYEQYF,-,TRBJ2-7,-,TRBV19
TGTGCCAGCAGCCCCCGGACAGGGGTAGGCTATGGCTACACCTTC,CASSPRTGVGYGYTF,-,TRBJ1-2,TRBD1,TRBV5-4
TGTGCCAGCAGTCGAGCTAATGAAAAACTGTTTTTT,CASSRANEKLFF,-,TRBJ1-4,-,TRBV28
TGTGCCAGCAGTCCACGACAGGGGGTGGGCACCTACGAGCAGTACTTC,CASSPRQGVGTYEQYF,-,TRBJ2-7,TRBD1,TRBV27
TGTGCCAGCAGCCCCGTAGCGGGTCTGGGAGATACGCAGTATTTT,CASSPVAGLGDTQYF,-,TRBJ2-3,TRBD2,TRBV6-5
TGTGCCAGCAGCGAGGGACAGCTCTACGAGCAGTACTTC,CASSEGQLYEQYF,-,TRBJ2-7,TRBD1,TRBV25-1
TGTGCCAGCCTAGCGGGGGGAAGATACAATGAGCAGTTCTTC,CASLAGGRYNEQFF,-,TRBJ2-1,TRBD2,TRBV7-8
TGTGCCAGCAGCCCAGGACAGGGGCTCCAAGAGACCCAGTACTTC,CASSPGQGLQETQYF,once,TRBJ2-5,TRBD1,TRBV7-8
TGTGCCAGCAGGGCCGGACAGGGGACCCAAGAGACCCAGTACTTC,CASRAGQGTQETQYF,-,TRBJ2-5,TRBD1,TRBV27
TGTGCCAGCAGCTTAATGCTAGCGGGAGTTTTCTACAATGAGCAGTTCTTC,CASSLMLAGVFYNEQFF,once,TRBJ2-1,TRBD2,TRBV7-8
TGTGCCAGCAGCGCGACAGGACAGGGAGGTCAGCCCCAGCATTTT,CASSATGQGGQPQHF,once,TRBJ1-5,TRBD1,TRBV9
TGTGCCGGAAATTATGGGAGATTGAACACTGAAGCTTTCTTT,CAGNYGRLNTEAFF,-,TRBJ1-1,-,TRBV30
TGCGCCAGCAGCGGGGAGGATACGCAGTATTTT,CASSGEDTQYF,once,TRBJ2-3,-,TRBV10-1
TGTGCCAGCTCATCCCCGGGACGGGAGAAATACGAGCAGTACTTC,CASSSPGREKYEQYF,-,TRBJ2-7,-,TRBV18
TGTGCCAGCAGCGCCGAGGGACAGGTGGGCTCCTACGAGCAGTACTTC,CASSAEGQVGSYEQYF,-,TRBJ2-7,TRBD1,TRBV7-9
TGCGCCAGCAGCTTATGGACAGGGGAAAACACTGAAGCTTTCTTT,CASSLWTGENTEAFF,-,TRBJ1-1,TRBD1,TRBV5-1
TGCGCCAGCAGCCTTGAAACGGGACTAGCGGGAGTGGGCCAAGAGACCCAGTACTTC,CASSLETGLAGVGQETQYF,-,TRBJ2-5,TRBD2,TRBV5-1
TGCGCCAGCAGTGAGTCGGGACATAACACTGAAGCTTTCTTT,CASSESGHNTEAFF,-,TRBJ1-1,-,TRBV10-1
TGTGCCAGCAGCTCTCGACGGGTGAGCCTTGAAGCTTTCTTT,CASSSRRVSLEAFF,-,TRBJ1-1,-,TRBV2
TGTGCCAGCAGCTTAGAGGTTAACACTGAAGCTTTCTTT,CASSLEVNTEAFF,few,TRBJ1-1,-,TRBV7-3